This T cell receptor beta chain was captured in a study of radiation and T cells in renal cell carcinoma. Study-level findings and limits: Baseline intratumoral clonotype presence is unknown without pretreatment biopsies. From baseline, blood top tumor clonotypes peaked at 2 weeks post-radiation.

Sample time point: blood 2 weeks post-SBRT. Treatment indicated: 15 Gy SBRT to primary tumor, nephrectomy 4 weeks later. This renal cell carcinoma was of the clear cell type. Clones were read by immunoSEQ multiplex PCR, and TCRdb kept only the in-frame ones, dropping some. The sample shows 100,000 to 150,000 clones, roughly four fifths of them seen only once. Trimming shortened V by 4 bases and J by 3 bases, and 7 bases separated the two germline ends. CDR3 size: 13 residues. Per the germline V gene, CDR1 is SGHAT and CDR2 is FQNNGV. A word on this clone: Its specificity is not known.

The TCR comes from a man aged 50-60 years with renal cell carcinoma. The gene calls are TRBV11-2 and TRBJ1-5; D not resolved. The material sequenced was blood, taken from a patient whose treatment included radiotherapy and nephrectomy. CDR3 region: CASSSSPNQPQHF. CDR3 coding DNA: TGTGCCAGCAGCTCTTCCCCCAATCAGCCCCAGCATTTT.